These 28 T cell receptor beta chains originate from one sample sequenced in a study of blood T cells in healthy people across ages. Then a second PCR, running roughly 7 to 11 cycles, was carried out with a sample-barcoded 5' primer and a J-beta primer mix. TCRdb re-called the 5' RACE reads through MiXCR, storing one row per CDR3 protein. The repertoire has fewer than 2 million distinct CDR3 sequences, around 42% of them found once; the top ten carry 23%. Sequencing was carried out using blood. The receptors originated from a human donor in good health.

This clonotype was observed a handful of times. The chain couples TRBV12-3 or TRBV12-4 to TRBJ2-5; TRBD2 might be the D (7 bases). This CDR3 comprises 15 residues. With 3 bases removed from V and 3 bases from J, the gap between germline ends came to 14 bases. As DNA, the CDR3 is TGTGCCAGCAGTTTTTTGGGAGGGGGAGAAGAGACCCAGTACTTC. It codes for CASSFLGGGEETQYF.

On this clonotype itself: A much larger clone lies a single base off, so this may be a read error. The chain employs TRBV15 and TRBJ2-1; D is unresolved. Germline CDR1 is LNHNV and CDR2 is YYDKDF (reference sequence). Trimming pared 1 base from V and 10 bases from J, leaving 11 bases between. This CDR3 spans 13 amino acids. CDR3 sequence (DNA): TGTGCCACCAGCAGAGGCCGTCCGACAGAGCAGTTCTTC. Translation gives CATSRGRPTEQFF.

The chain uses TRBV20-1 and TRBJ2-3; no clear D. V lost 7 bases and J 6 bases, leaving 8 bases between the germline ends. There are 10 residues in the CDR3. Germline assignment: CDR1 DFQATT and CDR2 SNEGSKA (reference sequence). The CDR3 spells CSVRADTQYF. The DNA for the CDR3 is TGCAGTGTAAGGGCGGATACGCAGTATTTT.

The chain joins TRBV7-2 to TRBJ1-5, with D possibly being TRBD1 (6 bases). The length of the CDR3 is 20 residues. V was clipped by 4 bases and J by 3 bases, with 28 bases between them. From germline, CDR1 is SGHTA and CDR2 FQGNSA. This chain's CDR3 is CASSSGGQRGRVGSNQPQHF. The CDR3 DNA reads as TGTGCCAGCAGCTCCGGAGGACAGAGGGGTCGCGTGGGGTCCAATCAGCCCCAGCATTTT.

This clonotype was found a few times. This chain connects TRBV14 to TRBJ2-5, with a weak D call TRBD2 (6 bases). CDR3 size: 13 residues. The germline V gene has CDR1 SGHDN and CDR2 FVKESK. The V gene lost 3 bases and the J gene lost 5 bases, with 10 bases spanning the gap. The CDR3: CASSQIGGETQYF. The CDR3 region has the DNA TGTGCCAGCAGCCAGATTGGGGGGGAGACCCAGTACTTC.

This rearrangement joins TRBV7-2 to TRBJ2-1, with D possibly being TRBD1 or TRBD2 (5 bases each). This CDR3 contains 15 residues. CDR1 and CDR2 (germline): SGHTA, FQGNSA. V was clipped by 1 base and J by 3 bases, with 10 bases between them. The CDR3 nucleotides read TGTGCCAGCAGCTTAGGGGACCCTGGCTACAATGAGCAGTTCTTC. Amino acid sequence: CASSLGDPGYNEQFF.

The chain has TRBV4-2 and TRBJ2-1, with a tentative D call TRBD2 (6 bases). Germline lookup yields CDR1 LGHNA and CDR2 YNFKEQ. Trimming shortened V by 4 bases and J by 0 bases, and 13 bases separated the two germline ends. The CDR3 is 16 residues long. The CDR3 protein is CASSPMTSSSYNEQFF. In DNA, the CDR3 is TGTGCCAGCAGCCCTATGACTAGTTCCTCCTACAATGAGCAGTTCTTC.

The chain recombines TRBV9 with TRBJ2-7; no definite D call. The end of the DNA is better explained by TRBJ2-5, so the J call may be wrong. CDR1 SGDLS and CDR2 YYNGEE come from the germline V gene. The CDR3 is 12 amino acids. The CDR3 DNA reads TGTGCCAGCAGCGTAGGCGCCGGGACCCAGTACTTC. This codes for CASSVGAGTQYF.

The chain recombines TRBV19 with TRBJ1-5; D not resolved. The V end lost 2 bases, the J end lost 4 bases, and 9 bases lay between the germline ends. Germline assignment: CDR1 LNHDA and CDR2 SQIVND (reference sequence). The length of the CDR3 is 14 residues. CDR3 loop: CASSIYSLNQPQHF. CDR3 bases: TGTGCCAGTAGTATATACAGCTTAAATCAGCCCCAGCATTTT.

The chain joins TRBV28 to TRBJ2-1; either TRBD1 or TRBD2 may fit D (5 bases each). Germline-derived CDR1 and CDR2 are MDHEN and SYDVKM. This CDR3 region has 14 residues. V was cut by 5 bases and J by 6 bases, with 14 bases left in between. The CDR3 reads CASSTTRGPNEQFF. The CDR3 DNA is TGTGCCAGCAGTACCACCCGGGGCCCCAATGAGCAGTTCTTC.

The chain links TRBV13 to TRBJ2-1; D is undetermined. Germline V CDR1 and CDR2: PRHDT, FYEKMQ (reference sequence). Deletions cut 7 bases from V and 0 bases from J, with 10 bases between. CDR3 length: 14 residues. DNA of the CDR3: TGTGCCAGCATGAGCTCCCGCTCCTACAATGAGCAGTTCTTC. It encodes CASMSSRSYNEQFF.

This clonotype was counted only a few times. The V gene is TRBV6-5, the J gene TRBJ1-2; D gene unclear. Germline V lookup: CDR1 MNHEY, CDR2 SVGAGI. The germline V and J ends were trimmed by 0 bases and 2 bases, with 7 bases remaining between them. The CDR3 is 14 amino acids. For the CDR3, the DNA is TGTGCCAGCAGTTACTCGAAGCGGAACTATGGCTACACCTTC. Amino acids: CASSYSKRNYGYTF.

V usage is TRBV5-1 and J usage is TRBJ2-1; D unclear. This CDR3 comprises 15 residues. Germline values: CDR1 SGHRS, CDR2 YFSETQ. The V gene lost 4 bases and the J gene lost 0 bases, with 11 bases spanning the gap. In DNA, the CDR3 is TGCGCCAGCAGCGTTAGCCCGAGCTCCTACAATGAGCAGTTCTTC. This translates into CASSVSPSSYNEQFF.

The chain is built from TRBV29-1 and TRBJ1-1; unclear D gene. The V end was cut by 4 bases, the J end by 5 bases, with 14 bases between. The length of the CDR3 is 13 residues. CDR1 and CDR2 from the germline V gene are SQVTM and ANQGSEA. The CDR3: CSVGDRTETEAFF. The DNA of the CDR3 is TGCAGCGTTGGGGATCGGACGGAGACTGAAGCTTTCTTT. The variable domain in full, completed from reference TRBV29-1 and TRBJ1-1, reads SAVISQKPSRDICQRGTSLTIQCQVDSQVTMMFWYRQQPGQSLTLIATANQGSEATYESGFVIDKFPISRPNLTFSTLTVSNMSPEDSSIYLCSVGDRTETEAFFGQGTRLTVV.

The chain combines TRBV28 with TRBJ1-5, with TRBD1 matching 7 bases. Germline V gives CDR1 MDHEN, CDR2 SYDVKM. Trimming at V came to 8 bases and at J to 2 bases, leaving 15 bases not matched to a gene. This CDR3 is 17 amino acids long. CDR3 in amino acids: CASGDPQGIFGNQPQHF. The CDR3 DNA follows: TGTGCCAGCGGTGACCCACAGGGGATCTTTGGCAATCAGCCCCAGCATTTT.

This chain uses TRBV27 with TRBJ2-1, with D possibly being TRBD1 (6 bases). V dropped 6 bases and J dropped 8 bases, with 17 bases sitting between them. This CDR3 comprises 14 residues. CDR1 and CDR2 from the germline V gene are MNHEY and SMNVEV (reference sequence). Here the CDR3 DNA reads TGTGCCAGCAGACCCCATACAGGGTTCTATGAGCAGTTCTTC. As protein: CASRPHTGFYEQFF.

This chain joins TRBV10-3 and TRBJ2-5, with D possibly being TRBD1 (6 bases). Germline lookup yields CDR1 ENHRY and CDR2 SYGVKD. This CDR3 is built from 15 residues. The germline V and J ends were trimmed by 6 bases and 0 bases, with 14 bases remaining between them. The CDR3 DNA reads TGTGCCATCAGCGCCGCTCGGGACAACCAAGAGACCCAGTACTTC. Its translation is CAISAARDNQETQYF.

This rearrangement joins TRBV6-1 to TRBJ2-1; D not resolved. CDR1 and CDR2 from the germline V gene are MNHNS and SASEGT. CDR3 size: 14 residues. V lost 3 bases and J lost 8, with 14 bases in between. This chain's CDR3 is CASSEQQSSDEQFF. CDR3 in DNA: TGTGCCAGCAGTGAGCAGCAGTCATCCGATGAGCAGTTCTTC.

The CDR3 DNA is TGCAGTGCTAGAGAAGAAAAGTATAGCAATCAGCCCCAGCATTTT. This codes for CSAREEKYSNQPQHF. The chain employs TRBV20-1 and TRBJ1-5; D ambiguous. In germline, CDR1 is DFQATT, CDR2 SNEGSKA (reference sequence). Trimming pared 0 bases from V and 0 bases from J, leaving 9 bases between. CDR3 length: 15 residues.

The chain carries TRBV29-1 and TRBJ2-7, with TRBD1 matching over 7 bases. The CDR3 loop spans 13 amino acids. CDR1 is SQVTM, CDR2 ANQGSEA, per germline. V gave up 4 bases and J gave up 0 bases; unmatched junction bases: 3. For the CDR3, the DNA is TGCAGCGTTGCCGGGACAGACTCCTACGAGCAGTACTTC. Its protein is CSVAGTDSYEQYF.

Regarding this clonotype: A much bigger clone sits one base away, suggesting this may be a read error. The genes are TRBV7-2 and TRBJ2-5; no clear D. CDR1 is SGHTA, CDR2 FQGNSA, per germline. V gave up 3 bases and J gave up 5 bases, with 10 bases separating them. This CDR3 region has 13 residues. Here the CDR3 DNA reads TGTGCCAGCAGCTTTGGCAGGATGGAGACCCAGTACTTC. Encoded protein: CASSFGRMETQYF.

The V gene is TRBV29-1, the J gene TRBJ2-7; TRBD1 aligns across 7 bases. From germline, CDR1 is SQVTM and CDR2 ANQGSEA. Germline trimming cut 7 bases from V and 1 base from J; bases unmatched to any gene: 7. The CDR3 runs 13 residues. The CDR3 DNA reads TGCAGCGCCTGCAGGGGGAGTTCCTACGAGCAGTACTTC. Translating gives CSACRGSSYEQYF.

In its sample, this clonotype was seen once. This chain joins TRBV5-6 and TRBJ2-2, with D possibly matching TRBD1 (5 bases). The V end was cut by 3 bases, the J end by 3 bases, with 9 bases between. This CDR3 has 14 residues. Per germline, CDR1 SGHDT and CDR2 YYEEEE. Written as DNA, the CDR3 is TGTGCCAGCAGCTATCCAGGGCACACCGGGGAGCTGTTTTTT. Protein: CASSYPGHTGELFF.

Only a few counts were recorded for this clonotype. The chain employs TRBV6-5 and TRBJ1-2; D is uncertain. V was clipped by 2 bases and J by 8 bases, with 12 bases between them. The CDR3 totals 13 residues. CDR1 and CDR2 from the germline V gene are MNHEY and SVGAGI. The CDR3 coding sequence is TGTGCCAGCAGTTACCGTGGAGGCTGGGGCTACACCTTC. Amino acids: CASSYRGGWGYTF.

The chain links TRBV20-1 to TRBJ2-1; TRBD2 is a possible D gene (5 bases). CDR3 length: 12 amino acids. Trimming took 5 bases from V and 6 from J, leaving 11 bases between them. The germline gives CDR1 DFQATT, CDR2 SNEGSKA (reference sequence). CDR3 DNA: TGCAGTGCTCTAGCTAGTGGCAATGAGCAGTTCTTC. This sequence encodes CSALASGNEQFF.

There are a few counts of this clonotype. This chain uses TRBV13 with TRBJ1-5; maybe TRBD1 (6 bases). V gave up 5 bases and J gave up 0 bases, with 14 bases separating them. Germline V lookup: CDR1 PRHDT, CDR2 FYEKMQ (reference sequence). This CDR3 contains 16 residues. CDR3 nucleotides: TGTGCCAGCAGCCACCACCGGGACAATAGCAATCAGCCCCAGCATTTT. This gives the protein CASSHHRDNSNQPQHF.

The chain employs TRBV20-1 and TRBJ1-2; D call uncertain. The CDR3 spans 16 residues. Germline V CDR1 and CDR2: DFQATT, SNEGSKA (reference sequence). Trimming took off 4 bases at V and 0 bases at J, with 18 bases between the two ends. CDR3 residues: CSATLQGAGANYGYTF. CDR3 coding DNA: TGCAGTGCTACCCTACAAGGTGCAGGAGCTAACTATGGCTACACCTTC.

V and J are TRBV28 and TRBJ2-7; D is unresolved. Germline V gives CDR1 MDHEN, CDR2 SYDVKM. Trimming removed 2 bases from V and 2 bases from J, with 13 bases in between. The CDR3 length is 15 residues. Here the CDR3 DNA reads TGTGCCAGCAGTTTAGTTAGAATTACCCCCTACGAGCAGTACTTC. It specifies CASSLVRITPYEQYF. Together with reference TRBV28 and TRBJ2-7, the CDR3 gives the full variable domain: DVKVTQSSRYLVKRTGEKVFLECVQDMDHENMFWYRQDPGLGLRLIYFSYDVKMKEKGDIPEGYSVSREKKERFSLILESASTNQTSMYLCASSLVRITPYEQYFGPGTRLTVT.